The source of this T cell receptor beta chain is a study of blood T cell repertoires in COVID-19. The overall study: Whether acute or convalescent, the COVID-19 samples came from the United States, Italy and Spain.

TCRdb's copy holds only in-frame clones and misses some; the assay was immunoSEQ multiplex PCR. The table includes 55,000 to 65,000 clones, around 90% detected once. Germline V gene data show CDR1 as LGHNA and CDR2 as YSLEER. Trimming shortened V by 1 base and J by 3 bases, and 11 bases separated the two germline ends. The CDR3 runs to 15 residues. The V gene is TRBV4-3, the J gene TRBJ2-3; a possible D gene is TRBD1 (5 bases). This TCR derives from a human donor in a cohort sampled during active COVID-19. The sample taken for sequencing was peripheral blood. CDR3 protein: CASSQAGHGTDTQYF. The CDR3 nucleotides read TGCGCCAGCAGCCAAGCCGGACATGGTACAGATACGCAGTATTTT.